This T cell receptor (beta chain) was sequenced for a study of OX40 agonist ivuxolimab in advanced cancers. For the study at large: Prior checkpoint blockade (anti-PD-1, anti-PD-L1 or anti-CTLA-4) was permitted; under 50% had it. General observations from the study: Clonal expansion from baseline to week 6 occurred in both CD4+ and CD8+ T cells. Mean expanded clone counts were higher in CD8+ than CD4+ T cells.

The table came from immunoSEQ multiplex PCR; TCRdb's copy has only in-frame clones and leaves some out. The sample consists of thousands of clones, more than 60% of them appearing once. This clone has just a few counts. Its antigen is still unknown. This CDR3 is 18 amino acids long. V was pared by 8 bases and J by 1 base, with 23 bases between. The germline gives CDR1 MGHDK, CDR2 SYGVNS. This sequence originates from an adult with an advanced solid tumor such as melanoma, head and neck, liver or kidney cancer. The chain joins TRBV25-1 to TRBJ2-2; possible D gene TRBD1, 6 bases. Sample: CD4+ or CD8+ T cells sorted from blood, taken in a trial of the OX40 agonist ivuxolimab. The chain's CDR3 is CASSWGSGVLENTGELFF. Here the CDR3 DNA reads TGTGCCAGCTCCTGGGGGTCAGGGGTCCTGGAGAACACCGGGGAGCTGTTTTTT.